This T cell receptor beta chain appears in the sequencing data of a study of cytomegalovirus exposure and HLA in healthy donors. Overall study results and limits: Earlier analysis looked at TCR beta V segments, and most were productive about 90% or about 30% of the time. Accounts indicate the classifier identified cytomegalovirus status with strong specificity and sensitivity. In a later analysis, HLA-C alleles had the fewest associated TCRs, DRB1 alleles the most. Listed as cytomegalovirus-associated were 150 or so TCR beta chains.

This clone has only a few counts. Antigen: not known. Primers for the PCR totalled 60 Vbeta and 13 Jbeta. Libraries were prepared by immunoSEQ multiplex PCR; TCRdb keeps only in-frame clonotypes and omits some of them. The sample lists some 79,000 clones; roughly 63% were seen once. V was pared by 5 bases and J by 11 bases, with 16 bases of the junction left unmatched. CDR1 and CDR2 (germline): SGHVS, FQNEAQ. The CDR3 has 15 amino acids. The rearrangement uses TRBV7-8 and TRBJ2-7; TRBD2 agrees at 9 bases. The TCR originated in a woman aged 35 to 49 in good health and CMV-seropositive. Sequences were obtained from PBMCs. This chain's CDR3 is CASSPPGREGPRKYF. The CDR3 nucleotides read TGTGCCAGCAGCCCCCCTGGGCGGGAGGGGCCCCGGAAGTACTTC.